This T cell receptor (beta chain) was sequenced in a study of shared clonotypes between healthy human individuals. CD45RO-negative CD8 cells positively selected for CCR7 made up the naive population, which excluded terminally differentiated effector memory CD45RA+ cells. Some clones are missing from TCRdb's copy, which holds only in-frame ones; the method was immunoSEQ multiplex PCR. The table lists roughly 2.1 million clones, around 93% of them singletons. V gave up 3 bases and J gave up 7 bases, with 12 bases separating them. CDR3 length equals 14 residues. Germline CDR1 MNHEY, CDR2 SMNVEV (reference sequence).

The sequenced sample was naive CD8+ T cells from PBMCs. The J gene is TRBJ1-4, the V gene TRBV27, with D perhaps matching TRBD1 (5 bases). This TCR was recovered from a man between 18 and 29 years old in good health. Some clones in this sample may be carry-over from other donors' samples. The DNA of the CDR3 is TGTGCCAGCAGTTTTGGGGGGTCGGGTGAAAAACTGTTTTTT. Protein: CASSFGGSGEKLFF.